Listed here are 21 T cell receptor beta chains from one sample, sequenced in a study of cytomegalovirus exposure and HLA in healthy donors. Here immunoSEQ multiplex PCR was the method, and the copy in TCRdb shows in-frame clones only, minus some. There are approximately 220,000 clones in the sample; 80% to 85% occur only once, and 11% to 15% lies in the top ten. The sequenced sample was PBMCs. All receptors derive from a woman younger than 45 in good health and CMV-seropositive.

The chain couples TRBV2 to TRBJ1-5; D unclear. This CDR3 region has 15 residues. The germline V gene has CDR1 SNHLY and CDR2 FYNNEI. The V gene lost 1 base and the J gene lost 2 bases, with 9 bases spanning the gap. As DNA, the CDR3 is TGTGCCAGCAGTGAAGGTGGGATGGGCAATCAGCCCCAGCATTTT. This sequence encodes CASSEGGMGNQPQHF.

The V gene is TRBV2, the J gene TRBJ2-7; 16 nucleotides agree with TRBD2. Germline CDR1 reads SNHLY; CDR2 reads FYNNEI. V was pared by 3 bases and J by 2 bases, with 1 base of the junction left unmatched. This CDR3 comprises 16 residues. This CDR3 is CASSEGTSGRAYEQYF. The DNA for the CDR3 is TGTGCCAGCAGTGAGGGGACTAGCGGGAGGGCCTACGAGCAGTACTTC.

The genes are TRBV19 and TRBJ1-2; 8 bases fit TRBD1. The CDR3 has 13 residues. From germline, CDR1 is LNHDA and CDR2 SQIVND (reference sequence). V gave up 3 bases and J gave up 8 bases; unmatched junction bases: 5. CDR3 in DNA: TGTGCCAGTAGTATCTCGGACAGGGTGGGCTACACCTTC. Translating gives CASSISDRVGYTF.

The chain joins TRBV7-3 to TRBJ2-2; tentatively, D is TRBD2 (5 bases). CDR1 and CDR2 (germline): SGHTA, FQGTGA. CDR3 length equals 14 residues. V lost 5 bases and J 4 bases, leaving 11 bases between the germline ends. The CDR3 protein is CASSKRTGTGELFF. CDR3 DNA: TGTGCCAGCAGCAAACGGACTGGCACCGGGGAGCTGTTTTTT.

This clone was observed a single time. V gene TRBV29-1 combines with J gene TRBJ1-3, with D tentatively TRBD1 (5 bases). The V end lost 1 base, the J end lost 1 base, and 17 bases lay between the germline ends. Germline CDR1 reads SQVTM; CDR2 reads ANQGSEA. CDR3 size: 17 residues. As DNA, the CDR3 is TGCAGCGTTGAAGCCACGGGACCCACGCGATCTGGAAACACCATATATTTT. This gives the protein CSVEATGPTRSGNTIYF.

V and J are TRBV5-1 and TRBJ2-1, with 8 bases that match TRBD1. In germline, CDR1 is SGHRS, CDR2 YFSETQ. V trimming: 7 bases; J trimming: 5 bases; junction bases outside the gene matches: 5. This CDR3 has 13 amino acids. The CDR3 bases are TGCGCCAGCCGGGACAGGACTAACAATGAGCAGTTCTTC. Translation gives CASRDRTNNEQFF.

The chain uses TRBV28 and TRBJ1-5; 7 bases are shared with TRBD1. The CDR3 has 14 amino acids. CDR1 is MDHEN and CDR2 is SYDVKM in the germline V gene. With 5 bases clipped from V and 7 bases from J, the junction kept 8 bases outside the gene matches. The CDR3 DNA reads TGTGCCAGCAGTCTCCCTGACAGGGCACAGCCCCAGCATTTT. This encodes CASSLPDRAQPQHF.

This chain connects TRBV10-2 to TRBJ2-3; D is ambiguous. Germline lookup yields CDR1 WSHSY and CDR2 SAAADI. The CDR3 covers 11 residues. V lost 3 bases, J lost 6 bases, and 4 bases lay in between. The CDR3 region has the DNA TGCGCCAGCAGTGAATCGGATACGCAGTATTTT. Translated: CASSESDTQYF.

The chain combines TRBV18 with TRBJ1-2; D is possibly TRBD1 (5 bases). The germline V and J ends were trimmed by 4 bases and 5 bases, with 14 bases remaining between them. The germline CDR1 and CDR2 sequences are KGHSH and LQKENI. The CDR3 sequence is 14 residues long. The CDR3 nucleotides read TGTGCCAGCTCACGAAACGAACAGGCATATGGCTACACCTTC. Residues: CASSRNEQAYGYTF.

The chain employs TRBV9 and TRBJ2-1, with D unclear. This CDR3 is 13 amino acids long. The V end lost 3 bases, the J end lost 7 bases, and 11 bases lay between the germline ends. Per germline, CDR1 SGDLS and CDR2 YYNGEE. The CDR3 nucleotides are TGTGCCAGCAGCGGGTCTAAGGGAAATGAGCAGTTCTTC. Translating gives CASSGSKGNEQFF.

The genes are TRBV19 and TRBJ2-7; D possibly corresponds to TRBD1 (5 bases). The CDR3 runs 14 residues. Germline V lookup: CDR1 LNHDA, CDR2 SQIVND (reference sequence). The V gene lost 6 bases and the J gene lost 0 bases, with 12 bases spanning the gap. The CDR3 loop is CASSLRTPSYEQYF. As DNA, the CDR3 is TGTGCCAGTAGCCTCCGGACACCCTCCTACGAGCAGTACTTC.

The rearrangement links TRBV18 to TRBJ2-7; D may correspond to TRBD1 or TRBD2 (5 bases each). Between the trimmed V and J ends, which lost 0 bases and 3 bases, there was a span of 12 bases. Germline lookup yields CDR1 KGHSH and CDR2 LQKENI. The CDR3 consists of 15 residues. The CDR3 is CASSPPSGTYYEQYF. The DNA of the CDR3 is TGTGCCAGCTCACCACCCTCCGGGACCTACTACGAGCAGTACTTC.

In its sample, this clone was seen a few times. The chain couples TRBV2 to TRBJ2-2; TRBD1 might be the D (6 bases). From germline, CDR1 is SNHLY and CDR2 FYNNEI. V was shortened by 3 bases and J by 2 bases, with 13 bases between the two germline ends. The CDR3 is 16 amino acids. CDR3 sequence: CASSESRGSNTGELFF. In DNA, the CDR3 is TGTGCCAGCAGTGAGAGCAGGGGCTCTAACACCGGGGAGCTGTTTTTT. The whole variable domain, filled in from reference TRBV2 and TRBJ2-2, reads EPEVTQTPSHQVTQMGQEVILRCVPISNHLYFYWYRQILGQKVEFLVSFYNNEISEKSEIFDDQFSVERPDGSNFTLKIRSTKLEDSAMYFCASSESRGSNTGELFFGEGSRLTVL.

This clone appeared a single time. The V call is TRBV2, the J call TRBJ2-1; D remains unclear. Germline V gives CDR1 SNHLY, CDR2 FYNNEI. V gave up 7 bases and J gave up 9 bases, with 16 bases separating them. This CDR3 has 13 amino acids. The CDR3 region has the DNA TGTGCCAGCAACTTAGGCCTTTTCGGTGAGCAGTTCTTC. It is translated as CASNLGLFGEQFF.

The CDR3 DNA is TGTGCCTGGAGTGTTTGGGGGAACACTGAAGCTTTCTTT. Its translation is CAWSVWGNTEAFF. The gene calls are TRBV30 and TRBJ1-1; D unresolved. V was cut by 0 bases and J by 1 base, with 6 bases left in between. CDR1 is GTSNPN and CDR2 is SVGIG in the germline V gene (reference sequence). This CDR3 contains 13 residues.

V usage is TRBV30 and J usage is TRBJ1-4; 9 bases line up with TRBD1. V lost 2 bases and J lost 7; bases outside the gene matches: 8. CDR1 and CDR2 from the germline V gene are GTSNPN and SVGIG (reference sequence). This CDR3 is 15 amino acids long. This chain's CDR3 is CAWSLLTGGSEKLFF. In nucleotides, the CDR3 is TGTGCCTGGAGTTTGTTGACAGGGGGGAGTGAAAAACTGTTTTTT.

The chain carries TRBV5-1 and TRBJ1-1, with no clear D. Trimming pared 2 bases from V and 0 bases from J, leaving 11 bases between. CDR3 length: 15 residues. Germline V gene lookup returns CDR1 SGHRS and CDR2 YFSETQ. The CDR3 protein is CASSFNAGLNTEAFF. CDR3 nucleotides: TGCGCCAGCAGCTTTAACGCCGGATTGAACACTGAAGCTTTCTTT.

The chain couples TRBV19 to TRBJ1-2; tentatively, D is TRBD1 (5 bases). Germline loops: CDR1 LNHDA, CDR2 SQIVND (reference sequence). The CDR3 totals 14 residues. V lost 5 bases to trimming and J lost 7 bases, with 17 bases between them. CDR3 protein: CASSPTSRAAGYTF. Here the CDR3 DNA reads TGTGCCAGTAGTCCCACCTCCAGGGCCGCTGGCTACACCTTC. The whole variable domain, filled in from reference TRBV19 and TRBJ1-2, reads DGGITQSPKYLFRKEGQNVTLSCEQNLNHDAMYWYRQDPGQGLRLIYYSQIVNDFQKGDIAEGYSVSREKKESFPLTVTSAQKNPTAFYLCASSPTSRAAGYTFGSGTRLTVV.

As concerns this clone: The junction differs from germline at one of its ends, possibly a read error. This rearrangement joins TRBV30 to TRBJ2-7, with D possibly being TRBD2 (5 bases). The CDR3 has 14 amino acids. Germline CDR1 GTSNPN, CDR2 SVGIG (reference sequence). The CDR3 loop is CAGSLVLGSYEQYF. Written as DNA, the CDR3 is TGTGCCGGGAGTTTGGTGCTGGGCTCCTACGAGCAGTACTTC. Drawing the rest from reference TRBV30 and TRBJ2-7, the complete variable domain is SQTIHQWPATLVQPVGSPLSLECTVEGTSNPNLYWYRQAAGRGLQLLFYSVGIGQISSEVPQNLSASRPQDRQFILSSKKLLLSDSGFYLCAGSLVLGSYEQYFGPGTRLTVT.

J is TRBJ2-1 and V is TRBV30; 9 nucleotides match TRBD2. Unmatched junction bases numbered 7, after V lost 6 bases and J lost 4 bases. This CDR3 comprises 14 residues. Germline CDR1 and CDR2: GTSNPN and SVGIG (reference sequence). CDR3 bases: TGTGCCTGTGGAACTAGCGGGCGATACAATGAGCAGTTCTTC. Its protein is CACGTSGRYNEQFF.

The CDR3, as DNA: TGTGCCAGCAGCTTAGCGTACAATCAGCCCCAGCATTTT. This gives the protein CASSLAYNQPQHF. V gene TRBV11-2 combines with J gene TRBJ1-5; D not certain. Trimming pared 1 base from V and 3 bases from J, leaving 4 bases between. CDR1 SGHAT and CDR2 FQNNGV come from the germline V gene. The CDR3 has 13 amino acids.